These T cell receptor beta chains were read from a single sample in a study of OX40 agonist ivuxolimab in advanced cancers. Profiled with immunoSEQ multiplex PCR; TCRdb holds only in-frame clones, not every one. The sample contains more than 100,000 clones, around 95% of which appear only once. The sample was CD4+ or CD8+ T cells sorted from blood, taken in a trial of the OX40 agonist ivuxolimab. These receptors all stem from an adult with an advanced solid tumor such as melanoma, head and neck, liver or kidney cancer. The conserved cysteine and the conserved F or W are not part of the CDR3 here.

v_gene,j_gene,CDR3aa
TRBV7-2,TRBJ2-4,ASAEEFLNIQY
TRBV12-5,TRBJ1-6,ASGLGRDSPLH
TRBV4-1,TRBJ1-6,ASSQDLGSSYNSPLH
TRBV7-3,TRBJ1-5,ASSFDGGDQPQH
TRBV10-3,TRBJ2-1,AISPGQNNEQF
TRBV15,TRBJ2-7,ATSRDLTTGEQY
TRBV18,TRBJ1-4,ASSPLGLATNEKLF
TRBV6-5,TRBJ1-5,ASSIDGLGNQPQH
TRBV4-1,TRBJ1-1,ASSGGQGWNTEAF
TRBV2,TRBJ2-7,ASGGAPGQGY
TRBV18,TRBJ1-4,ASSPKLRDRVSTNEKLF
TRBV12-5,TRBJ2-7,ASGWTGFRYEQY
TRBV6-5,TRBJ2-1,ASSFTGGNAPEQF
TRBV7-2,TRBJ2-3,ASSPEPGHFSTDTQY
TRBV7-8,TRBJ2-7,ASSSGGDSRQY
TRBV29-1,TRBJ1-5,SVSGTGGFYSNQPQH
TRBV14,TRBJ2-1,ASSQLRQAGYNEQF
TRBV27,TRBJ2-2,ASSLWANTGELF
TRBV9,TRBJ2-3,ASSVEPGTDTQY
TRBV5-1,TRBJ2-3,ASSLIVGGSTDTQY
TRBV18,TRBJ1-5,ASSRSGTGNQPQH
TRBV25-1,TRBJ1-5,ASRGPGGFNQPQH
TRBV19,TRBJ2-3,ASSISSGSTDTQY
TRBV5-1,TRBJ2-7,ASSLAPGQVSYEQY
TRBV5-4,TRBJ2-3,ASSSRTSGGYTQY
TRBV29-1,TRBJ2-5,SANRGGARGETQY
TRBV4-3,TRBJ2-5,ASSQGGTSGRRQETQY
TRBV4-2,TRBJ1-2,ASSPELGRPNYGYT
TRBV28,TRBJ2-5,ASSPGGARQETQY